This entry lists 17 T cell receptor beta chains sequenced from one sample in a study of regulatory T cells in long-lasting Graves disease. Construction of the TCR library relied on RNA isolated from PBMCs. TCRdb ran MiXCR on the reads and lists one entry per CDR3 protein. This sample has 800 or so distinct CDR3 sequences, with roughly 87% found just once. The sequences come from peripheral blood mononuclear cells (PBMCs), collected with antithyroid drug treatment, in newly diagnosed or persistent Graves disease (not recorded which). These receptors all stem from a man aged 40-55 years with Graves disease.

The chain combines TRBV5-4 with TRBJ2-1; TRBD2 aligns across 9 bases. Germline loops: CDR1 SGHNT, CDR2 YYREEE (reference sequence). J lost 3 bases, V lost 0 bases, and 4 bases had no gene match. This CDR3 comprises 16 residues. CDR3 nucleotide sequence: TGTGCCAGCAGCTTGGGGTCTAGCGGGGTCTACAATGAGCAGTTCTTC. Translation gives CASSLGSSGVYNEQFF.

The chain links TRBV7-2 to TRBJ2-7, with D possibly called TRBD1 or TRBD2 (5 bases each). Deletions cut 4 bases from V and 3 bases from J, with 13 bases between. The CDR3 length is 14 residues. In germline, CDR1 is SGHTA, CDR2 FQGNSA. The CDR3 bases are TGTGCCAGCAGCTACCGGGACGGTATCTACGAGCAGTACTTC. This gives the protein CASSYRDGIYEQYF.

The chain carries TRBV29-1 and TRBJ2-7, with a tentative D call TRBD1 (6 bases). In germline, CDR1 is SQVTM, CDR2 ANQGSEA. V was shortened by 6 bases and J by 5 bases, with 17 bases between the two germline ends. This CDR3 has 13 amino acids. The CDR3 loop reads CSVKGTGYHEQYF. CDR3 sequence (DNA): TGCAGCGTGAAGGGCACAGGGTACCACGAGCAGTACTTC.

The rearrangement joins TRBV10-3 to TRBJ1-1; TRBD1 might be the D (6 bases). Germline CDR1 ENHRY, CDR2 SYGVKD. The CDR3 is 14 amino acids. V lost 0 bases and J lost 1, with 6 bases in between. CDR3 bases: TGTGCCATCAGTGAGTCGACAGGGAACACTGAAGCTTTCTTT. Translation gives CAISESTGNTEAFF.

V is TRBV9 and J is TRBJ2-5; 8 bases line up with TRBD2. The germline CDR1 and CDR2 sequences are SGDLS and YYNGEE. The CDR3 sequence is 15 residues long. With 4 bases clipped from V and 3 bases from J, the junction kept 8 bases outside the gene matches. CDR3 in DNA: TGTGCCAGCAGCCACGGGGGGGGCGCGAAAGAGACCCAGTACTTC. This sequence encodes CASSHGGGAKETQYF.

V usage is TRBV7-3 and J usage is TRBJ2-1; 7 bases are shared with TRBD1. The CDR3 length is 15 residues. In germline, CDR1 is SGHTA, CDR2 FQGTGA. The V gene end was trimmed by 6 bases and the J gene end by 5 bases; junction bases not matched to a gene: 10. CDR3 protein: CASSSRGNRDNEQFF. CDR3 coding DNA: TGTGCCAGCAGTTCCAGGGGGAATAGAGACAATGAGCAGTTCTTC.

The CDR3 nucleotides are TGTGCCAGCAGCGACCCACCTTTCAGCTACGAGCAGTACTTC. Its protein product is CASSDPPFSYEQYF. The V call is TRBV11-2, the J call TRBJ2-7; D is unresolved. CDR1 and CDR2 from the germline V gene are SGHAT and FQNNGV. CDR3 length equals 14 residues. Trimming took 5 bases from V and 3 from J, leaving 14 bases between them. Together with reference TRBV11-2 and TRBJ2-7, the CDR3 gives the full variable domain: EAGVAQSPRYKIIEKRQSVAFWCNPISGHATLYWYQQILGQGPKLLIQFQNNGVVDDSQLPKDRFSAERLKGVDSTLKIQPAKLEDSAVYLCASSDPPFSYEQYFGPGTRLTVT.

The CDR3 here is CASSPMGGGTGELFF. CDR3 DNA: TGTGCCAGCAGCCCCATGGGTGGGGGCACCGGGGAGCTGTTTTTT. The V call is TRBV11-2, the J call TRBJ2-2; D is perhaps TRBD1 or TRBD2 (5 bases each). The germline V gene has CDR1 SGHAT and CDR2 FQNNGV. V gave up 5 bases and J gave up 4 bases, with 14 bases separating them. This CDR3 is built from 15 residues.

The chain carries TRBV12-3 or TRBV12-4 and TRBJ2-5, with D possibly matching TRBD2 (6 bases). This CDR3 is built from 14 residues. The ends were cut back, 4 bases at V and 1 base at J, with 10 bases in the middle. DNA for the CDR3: TGTGCCAGCAGTTATCGGGGGACCCAAGAGACCCAGTACTTC. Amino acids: CASSYRGTQETQYF.

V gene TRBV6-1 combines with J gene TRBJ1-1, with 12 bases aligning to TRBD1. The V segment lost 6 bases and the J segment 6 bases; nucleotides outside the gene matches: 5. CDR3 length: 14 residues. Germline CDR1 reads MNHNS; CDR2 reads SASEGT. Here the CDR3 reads CASRPRDRGPEAFF. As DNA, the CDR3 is TGTGCCAGCAGACCCCGGGACAGGGGGCCTGAAGCTTTCTTT.

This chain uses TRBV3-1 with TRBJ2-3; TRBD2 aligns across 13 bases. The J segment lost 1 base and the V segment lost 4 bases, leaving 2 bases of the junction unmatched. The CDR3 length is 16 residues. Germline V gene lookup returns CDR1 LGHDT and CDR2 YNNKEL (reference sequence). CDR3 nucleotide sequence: TGTGCCAGCAGCCTCGGGACTAGCGGGGGCACAGATACGCAGTATTTT. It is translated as CASSLGTSGGTDTQYF.

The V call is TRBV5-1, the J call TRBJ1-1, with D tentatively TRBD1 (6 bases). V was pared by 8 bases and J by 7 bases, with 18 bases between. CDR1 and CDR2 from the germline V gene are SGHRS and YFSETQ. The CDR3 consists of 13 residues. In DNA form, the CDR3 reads TGCGCCAGTTATCAGGGGTTGAACGGTGAAGCTTTCTTT. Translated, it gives CASYQGLNGEAFF.

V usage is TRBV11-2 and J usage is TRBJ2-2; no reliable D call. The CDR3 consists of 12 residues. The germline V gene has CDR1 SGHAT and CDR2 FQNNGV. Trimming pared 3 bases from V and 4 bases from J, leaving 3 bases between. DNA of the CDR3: TGTGCCAGCAGCTTCGCCACCGGGGAGCTGTTTTTT. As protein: CASSFATGELFF.

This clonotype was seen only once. CDR3 sequence reads: CSARVRLYSDEQYF. Written as DNA, the CDR3 is TGCAGTGCTAGAGTTCGGCTATATAGCGACGAGCAGTACTTC. This chain uses TRBV20-1 with TRBJ2-7, with D perhaps matching TRBD2 (5 bases). Germline lookup yields CDR1 DFQATT and CDR2 SNEGSKA (reference sequence). CDR3 length equals 14 residues. Trimming left V 1 base short and J 5 bases short, with 15 bases between.

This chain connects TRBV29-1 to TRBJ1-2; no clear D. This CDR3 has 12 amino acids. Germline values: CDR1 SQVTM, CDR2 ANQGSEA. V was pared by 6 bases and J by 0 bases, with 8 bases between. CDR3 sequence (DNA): TGCAGCGTCTCCCAATCTAACTATGGCTACACCTTC. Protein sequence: CSVSQSNYGYTF.

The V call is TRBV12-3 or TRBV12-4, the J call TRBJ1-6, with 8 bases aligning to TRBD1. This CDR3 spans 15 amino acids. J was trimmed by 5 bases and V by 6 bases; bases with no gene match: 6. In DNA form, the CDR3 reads TGTGCCAGCAGGCCGGGACAGGTGAATAATTCACCCCTCCACTTT. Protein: CASRPGQVNNSPLHF.

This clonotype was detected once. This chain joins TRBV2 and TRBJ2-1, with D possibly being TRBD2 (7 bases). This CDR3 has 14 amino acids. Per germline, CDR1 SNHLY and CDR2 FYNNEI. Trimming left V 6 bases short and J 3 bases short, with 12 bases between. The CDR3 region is CASRRGGLYNEQFF. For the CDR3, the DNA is TGTGCCAGCAGAAGGGGGGGCCTCTACAATGAGCAGTTCTTC.